This is a list of T cell receptor beta chains from one sample in a study of T-cell reconstitution after alpha-beta-depleted transplantation in children. TCRdb analysed the PCR reads with MiXCR anew, one entry per CDR3 protein. The data hold roughly 610,000 distinct CDR3 sequences, with more than 9% observed a single time. Sequencing used PBMCs from the stem cell graft donor, obtained from the stem cell graft. The receptors were gathered from a human donor who donated a stem cell graft to a child with acute myeloid leukemia. Each CDR3 is given with its conserved first and last residue. The D gene is left open where the match is weak. The size field is filled for only some rows; it gives once, few, many or a size class.

D gene	clone size	J gene	V gene	CDR3 DNA	CDR3 protein
.	.	TRBJ1-2	TRBV7-8	TGTGCCAGCAGCGGGGCAGGGGACTATGGCTACACCTTC	CASSGAGDYGYTF
.	many	TRBJ2-3	TRBV6-1	TGTGCCAGCAAAAGGGAGCCAGATACGCAGTATTTT	CASKREPDTQYF
.	many	TRBJ2-5	TRBV29-1	TGCAGCGCTACAACCCCTGGGGAGACCCAGTACTTC	CSATTPGETQYF
TRBD2	few	TRBJ2-5	TRBV20-1	TGCAGTGCTTCGTCTTTGGCGGGAGGGTTCAACCAAGAGACCCAGTACTTC	CSASSLAGGFNQETQYF
TRBD1	.	TRBJ2-7	TRBV7-2	TGTGCCAGCAGCCGACCCGGACAGGGAAAGGTTTCCTACGAGCAGTACTTC	CASSRPGQGKVSYEQYF
.	.	TRBJ2-7	TRBV4-3	TGCGCCAGCAGCCAGACGGGACTCTCCTACGAGCAGTACTTC	CASSQTGLSYEQYF
.	few	TRBJ2-3	TRBV28	TGTGCCAGCAGTTTATTCGGCGGCGGGAAAGGCACAGATACGCAGTATTTT	CASSLFGGGKGTDTQYF
TRBD2	.	TRBJ2-7	TRBV27	TGTGCCAGCAGTTCGGGAGGGGGTTCCTACGAGCAGTACTTC	CASSSGGGSYEQYF
.	few	TRBJ2-5	TRBV6-2/TRBV6-3	TGTGCCAGCAGTCGTGGACTTGAAGAGACCCAGTACTTC	CASSRGLEETQYF
TRBD2	many	TRBJ2-2	TRBV7-3	TGTGCCAGCAGCTCTTTAGCGGGAGGACCCGGGGAGCTGTTTTTT	CASSSLAGGPGELFF
TRBD1	few	TRBJ2-6	TRBV20-1	TGCAGTGCCTGGGACAGGGACCGTATCCTCTCTGGGGCCAACGTCCTGACTTTC	CSAWDRDRILSGANVLTF
.	.	TRBJ2-5	TRBV14	TGTGCCAGCAGCCAACAGGGGCGCCAAGAGACCCAGTACTTC	CASSQQGRQETQYF
.	.	TRBJ1-1	TRBV6-2/TRBV6-3	TGTGCCAGCAGCCGAGGACGGATTGAAGCTTTCTTT	CASSRGRIEAFF
.	.	TRBJ2-5	TRBV27	TGTGCCAGCAGTTTTACTAGCGAGGGGGTCCAAGAGACCCAGTACTTC	CASSFTSEGVQETQYF
.	many	TRBJ2-5	TRBV5-1	TGCGCCAGCAGCTGGGGGAGTCGGAACTACCAAGAGACCCAGTACTTC	CASSWGSRNYQETQYF
.	.	TRBJ1-2	TRBV12-3/TRBV12-4	TGTGCCAGCAGTTTAGAATCCCCCCTCGGCTACACCTTC	CASSLESPLGYTF
.	few	TRBJ1-3	TRBV9	TGTGCCAGCAGCGTCCAGATCGGGACATCCTCTGGAAACACCATATATTTT	CASSVQIGTSSGNTIYF
TRBD2	few	TRBJ2-7	TRBV12-3/TRBV12-4	TGTGCCAGCAGTCTAGGGACTAGCCCACTCTCCTACGAGCAGTACTTC	CASSLGTSPLSYEQYF
.	.	TRBJ2-7	TRBV29-1	TGCAGCGGGAGGACTTCCCCCTACGAGCAGTACTTC	CSGRTSPYEQYF
.	many	TRBJ2-5	TRBV7-8	TGTGCCAGCAGCCCCCTGACAGGTTGGGGGACCCAGTACTTC	CASSPLTGWGTQYF
.	.	TRBJ1-2	TRBV5-1	TGCGCCAGCAGTACTGCCCCGGGACAACGGAGTGGCTACACCTTC	CASSTAPGQRSGYTF
.	.	TRBJ1-4	TRBV18	TGTGCCAGCTCACCACCGACCGAAAAACTGTTTTTT	CASSPPTEKLFF
TRBD2	many	TRBJ2-1	TRBV7-9	TGTGCCAGCAGCCATAGCGGGAGTCCCTACAATGAGCAGTTCTTC	CASSHSGSPYNEQFF
.	.	TRBJ1-4	TRBV10-3	TGTGCCATCAGCGCCACTGGAGGGGATGAAAAACTGTTTTTT	CAISATGGDEKLFF
.	few	TRBJ1-1	TRBV12-3/TRBV12-4	TGTGCCAGCAGGCTGGGGGCGAACACTGAAGCTTTCTTT	CASRLGANTEAFF
.	few	TRBJ2-2	TRBV4-2	TGTGCCAGCAGCCAAGTTGGGAAATCAACCGGGGAGCTGTTTTTT	CASSQVGKSTGELFF
TRBD1	.	TRBJ2-6	TRBV4-2	TGTGCCAGCAGGCCAAGACTCGCAGGGGGTTTTTCTGGGGCCAACGTCCTGACTTTC	CASRPRLAGGFSGANVLTF
.	many	TRBJ2-3	TRBV20-1	TGCAGTGCTCCCAGACTAGCTCGTTCAGGGGGAGATACGCAGTATTTT	CSAPRLARSGGDTQYF
.	few	TRBJ2-1	TRBV7-3	TGTGCCAGCAGCTTCCAGAGGGGCACCTACAATGAGCAGTTCTTC	CASSFQRGTYNEQFF
.	few	TRBJ1-2	TRBV5-1	TGCGCCAGCAGCCAGGCAGGCGTCAACTATGGCTACACCTTC	CASSQAGVNYGYTF
.	many	TRBJ1-2	TRBV27	TGTGCCAGCAGCTTTGGGGCAGGCTATGGCTACACCTTC	CASSFGAGYGYTF
.	many	TRBJ1-3	TRBV20-1	TGCAGTGCTAGAGGGGAGGGAGTTGGGGCTGGAAACACCATATATTTT	CSARGEGVGAGNTIYF
TRBD2	few	TRBJ2-1	TRBV9	TGTGCCAGCAGCCCGGACCTAGCGGGAGTCATCTACAATGAGCAGTTCTTC	CASSPDLAGVIYNEQFF
.	many	TRBJ1-1	TRBV30	TGTGCCTGGGCCGGGGGGAACACTGAAGCTTTCTTT	CAWAGGNTEAFF
.	.	TRBJ2-5	TRBV7-9	TGTGCCAGCAGCCCTCGAAGACCCAGGGAAGAGACCCAGTACTTC	CASSPRRPREETQYF
TRBD1	.	TRBJ2-7	TRBV4-3	TGCGCCAGCAGCCAATTCACCGGGACAGGGGACGGCTACGAGCAGTACTTC	CASSQFTGTGDGYEQYF
.	few	TRBJ1-2	TRBV5-4	TGTGCCAGCAGACAAGACATGGGGGGCTTTGGCTACACCTTC	CASRQDMGGFGYTF
.	many	TRBJ2-7	TRBV29-1	TGCAGCGTGACAGTGTTGTACGAGCAGTACTTC	CSVTVLYEQYF
.	.	TRBJ2-1	TRBV2	TGTGCCAGCAGTGATGGGACTCGCAATGAGCAGTTCTTC	CASSDGTRNEQFF
.	many	TRBJ2-7	TRBV28	TGTGCCAGCAAATCTGGGCTGGGCGAGCAGTACTTC	CASKSGLGEQYF
.	.	TRBJ2-5	TRBV11-2	TGTGCCAGCAGCTTAGGACGGGAGCAGACCCAGTACTTC	CASSLGREQTQYF
.	.	TRBJ2-3	TRBV3-1	TGTGCCAGCAGCCAAGAAGGGGGGGCTGATACGCAGTATTTT	CASSQEGGADTQYF
.	few	TRBJ2-7	TRBV6-2/TRBV6-3	TGTGCCAGCAGTTACTCAACCGCCTTTACCTACGAGCAGTACTTC	CASSYSTAFTYEQYF
TRBD2	.	TRBJ2-1	TRBV10-3	TGTGCCATCAGTCTTGAGAAAGCGGCGGGGGGGAATGAGCAGTTCTTC	CAISLEKAAGGNEQFF
TRBD2	few	TRBJ2-1	TRBV11-2	TGTGCCAGCAGCGCCACTAGCGGGAGACACTCCTGGGGCTCCTACAATGAGCAGTTCTTC	CASSATSGRHSWGSYNEQFF
.	.	TRBJ2-1	TRBV7-4	.	CACCFLAGGHQTYNEQFF
TRBD1	few	TRBJ2-7	TRBV5-1	TGCGCCAGCAGCTCAATGCCGGGACAGGGGGTAGCCGAGCAGTACTTC	CASSSMPGQGVAEQYF
TRBD2	.	TRBJ2-3	TRBV28	TGTGCCAGCAGTTTACGTCTAGCGGGAGGGCTTGGCACAGATACGCAGTATTTT	CASSLRLAGGLGTDTQYF